These T cell receptor beta chains were read from a single sample in a study of blood T cell repertoires in COVID-19. Only in-frame clones appear in the TCRdb table, and some are missing; sequencing was by immunoSEQ multiplex PCR. The sample carries a few hundred thousand clones, 88% recorded once. Sequenced sample: PBMCs or T cells enriched from blood (not recorded which). The receptors originated from an older woman in a cohort exposed to, infected with or recovered from COVID-19 (not recorded which). Both conserved end residues are part of each CDR3. Fields, in order: J gene, V gene, CDR3 protein.

>TRBJ1-2|TRBV10-3
CAISEYGVESYGYTF
>TRBJ1-1|TRBV30
CAWRTVFMNTEAFF
>TRBJ2-1|TRBV27
CASSPPSGLAGVRSYNEQFF
>TRBJ2-7|TRBV27
CASSLASGRTNEQYF
>TRBJ1-1|TRBV4-1
CASSQAPQGYEMNTEAFF
>TRBJ2-1|TRBV5-1
CASSLVLAGGRNNEQFF
>TRBJ1-2|TRBV9
CASSGRQNYGYTF
>TRBJ2-1|TRBV21-1
CASSIRLAGHEQFF
>TRBJ2-7|TRBV19
CASSIYRYEQYF
>TRBJ2-2|TRBV28
CASSLRGNTGELFF
>TRBJ2-1|TRBV7-3
CASSRTSGGYNEQFF
>TRBJ2-1|TRBV5-1
CASSLPSSGVWNEQFF
>TRBJ2-3|TRBV10-1
CASSKAQGTGDTQYF
>TRBJ2-1|TRBV27
CASSLTNNEQFF
>TRBJ1-2|TRBV6-1
CASSESEYYTRIREWVGYTF
>TRBJ2-2|TRBV29-1
CSVKGLAGSGELFF
>TRBJ1-4|TRBV6-6
CASSPGGEKLFF
>TRBJ1-1|TRBV9
CASSGTYITEAFF
>TRBJ2-5|TRBV4-1
CASSQDVVTGGRETQYF
>TRBJ1-2|TRBV7-9
CASSSDRESYGYTF
>TRBJ1-1|TRBV18
CASSPRTGATEAFF
>TRBJ1-1|TRBV7-9
CASSWTGVEAFF
>TRBJ2-7|TRBV20-1
CSASLASGNHEQYF
>TRBJ1-5|TRBV7-8
CASSALTGVGQPQHF
>TRBJ1-2|TRBV7-2
CASSLEGANYGYTF